A selection of T cell receptor beta chains follows, all from one sample in a study of T cells in localized non-small cell lung cancer. Sequencing used immunoSEQ multiplex PCR; TCRdb keeps in-frame clones, though not all of them. This sample has approximately 37,000 clones, with around 84% found just once. The sample consisted of peripheral blood, taken before any cancer treatment. The source is a man aged 18 to 49 with stage I lung adenocarcinoma. The CDR3 runs from the conserved cysteine through the conserved F or W. A D gene is named only where the DNA matches it firmly.

TRBV7-2	TRBJ1-2	-	CASKSSWGPGYGYTF	TGTGCCAGCAAATCTTCCTGGGGGCCGGGCTATGGCTACACCTTC
TRBV5-1	TRBJ2-3	TRBD1	CASSLLFVGQSTDTQYF	TGCGCCAGCAGCCTACTCTTCGTGGGACAGTCCACAGATACGCAGTATTTT
TRBV10-3	TRBJ1-1	-	CAISDRAPTLIEAFF	TGTGCCATCAGTGACAGGGCCCCGACCCTAATTGAAGCTTTCTTT
TRBV4-1	TRBJ1-2	-	CASSQDLGGGLVHSTYGYTF	TGCGCCAGCAGCCAAGATCTCGGCGGGGGGTTGGTACATTCTACGTATGGCTACACCTTC
TRBV9	TRBJ2-2	-	CASSPGATSNTGELFF	TGTGCCAGCAGCCCTGGGGCGACCTCGAACACCGGGGAGCTGTTTTTT
TRBV29-1	TRBJ2-2	-	CSVVPDSNTGELFF	TGCAGCGTTGTTCCGGACAGCAACACCGGGGAGCTGTTTTTT
TRBV7-9	TRBJ1-2	-	CASSPTGDNYGYTF	TGTGCCAGCAGCCCGACTGGGGATAACTATGGCTACACCTTC
TRBV25-1	TRBJ1-1	-	CASSHRAMNTEAFF	TGTGCCAGCAGTCACAGGGCCATGAACACTGAAGCTTTCTTT
TRBV19	TRBJ1-1	-	CASSTLNSEAFF	TGTGCCAGTAGTACCCTCAATTCTGAAGCTTTCTTT
TRBV15	TRBJ1-1	-	CATSRDQKGGPQISEAFF	TGTGCCACCAGCAGAGATCAGAAAGGCGGACCGCAAATCTCTGAAGCTTTCTTT
TRBV18	TRBJ1-1	-	CASSGLTLNTEAFF	TGTGCCAGCTCGGGGCTAACACTGAACACTGAAGCTTTCTTT
TRBV19	TRBJ2-2	TRBD1	CASQVTTGAIGELFF	TGTGCCTCGCAAGTGACTACAGGGGCCATCGGGGAGCTGTTTTTT